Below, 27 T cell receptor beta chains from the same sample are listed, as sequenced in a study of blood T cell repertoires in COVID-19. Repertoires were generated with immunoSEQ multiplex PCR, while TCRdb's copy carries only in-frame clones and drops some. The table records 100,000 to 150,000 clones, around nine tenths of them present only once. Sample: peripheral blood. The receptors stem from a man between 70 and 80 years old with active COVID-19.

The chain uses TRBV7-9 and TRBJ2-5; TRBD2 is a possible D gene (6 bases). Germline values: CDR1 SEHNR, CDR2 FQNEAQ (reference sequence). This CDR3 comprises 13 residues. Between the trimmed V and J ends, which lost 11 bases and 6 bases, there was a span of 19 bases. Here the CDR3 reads CAGSGGGGQTQYF. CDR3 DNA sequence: TGTGCCGGTAGCGGTGGGGGAGGCCAGACCCAGTACTTC.

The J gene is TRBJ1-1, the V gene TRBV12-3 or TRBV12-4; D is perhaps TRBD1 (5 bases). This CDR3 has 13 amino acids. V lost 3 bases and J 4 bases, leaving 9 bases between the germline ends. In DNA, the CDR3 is TGTGCCAGCAGTTTGGGAAGGGGCACTGAAGCTTTCTTT. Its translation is CASSLGRGTEAFF.

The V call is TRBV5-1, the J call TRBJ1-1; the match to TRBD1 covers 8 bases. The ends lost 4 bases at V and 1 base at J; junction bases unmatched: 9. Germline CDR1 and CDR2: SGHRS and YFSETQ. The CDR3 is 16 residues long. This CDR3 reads CASSGTGGRANTEAFF. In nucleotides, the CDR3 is TGCGCCAGCAGCGGTACAGGGGGACGGGCGAACACTGAAGCTTTCTTT.

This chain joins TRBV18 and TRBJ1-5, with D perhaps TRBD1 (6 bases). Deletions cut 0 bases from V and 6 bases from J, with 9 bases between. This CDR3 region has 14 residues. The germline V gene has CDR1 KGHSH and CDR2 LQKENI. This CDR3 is CASSPPEGGQPQHF. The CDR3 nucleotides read TGTGCCAGCTCACCACCGGAAGGGGGTCAGCCCCAGCATTTT.

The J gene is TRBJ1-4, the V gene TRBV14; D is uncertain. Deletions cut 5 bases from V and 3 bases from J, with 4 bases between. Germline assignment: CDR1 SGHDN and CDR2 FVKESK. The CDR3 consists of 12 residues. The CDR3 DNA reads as TGTGCCAGCAGCTATCCTAATGAAAAACTGTTTTTT. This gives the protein CASSYPNEKLFF.

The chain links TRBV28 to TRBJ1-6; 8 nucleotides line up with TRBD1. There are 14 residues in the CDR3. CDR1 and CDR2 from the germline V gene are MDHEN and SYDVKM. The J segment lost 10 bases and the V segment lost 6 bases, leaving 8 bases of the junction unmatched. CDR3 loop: CASRPDRGRSPLHF. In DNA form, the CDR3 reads TGTGCCAGCAGACCCGACAGGGGAAGATCACCCCTCCACTTT.

CDR3 residues: CASSEPRGTGYEQYF. DNA for the CDR3: TGCGCCAGCAGTGAGCCCCGAGGGACAGGCTACGAGCAGTACTTC. The V and J genes are TRBV10-2 and TRBJ2-7, with 8 bases fitting TRBD1. The CDR3 spans 15 residues. V dropped 2 bases and J dropped 3; count of bases not matched to a gene: 6. Looked up from germline, CDR1 is WSHSY and CDR2 is SAAADI.

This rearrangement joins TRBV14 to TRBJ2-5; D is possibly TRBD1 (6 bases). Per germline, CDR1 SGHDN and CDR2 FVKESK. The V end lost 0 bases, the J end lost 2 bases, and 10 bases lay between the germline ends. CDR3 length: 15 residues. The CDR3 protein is CASSQEGQKQETQYF. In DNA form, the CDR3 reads TGTGCCAGCAGCCAAGAGGGACAAAAACAAGAGACCCAGTACTTC.

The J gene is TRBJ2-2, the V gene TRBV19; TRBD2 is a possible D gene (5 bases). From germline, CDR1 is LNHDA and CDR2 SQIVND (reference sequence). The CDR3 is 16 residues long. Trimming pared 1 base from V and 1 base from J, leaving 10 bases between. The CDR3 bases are TGTGCCAGTAGTATAGTGGCGCGGGTGAACACCGGGGAGCTGTTTTTT. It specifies CASSIVARVNTGELFF.

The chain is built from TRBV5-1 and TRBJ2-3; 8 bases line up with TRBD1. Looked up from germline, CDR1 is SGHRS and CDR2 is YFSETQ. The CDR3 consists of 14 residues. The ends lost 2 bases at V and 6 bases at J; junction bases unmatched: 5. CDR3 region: CASSLGQGWDTQYF. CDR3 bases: TGCGCCAGCAGCTTAGGACAGGGTTGGGATACGCAGTATTTT.

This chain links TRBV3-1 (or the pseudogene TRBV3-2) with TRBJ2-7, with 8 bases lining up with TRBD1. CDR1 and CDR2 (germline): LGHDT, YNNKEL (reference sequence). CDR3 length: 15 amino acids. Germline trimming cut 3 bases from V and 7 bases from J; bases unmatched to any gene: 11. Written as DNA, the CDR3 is TGTGCCAGCAGCCACAACAGGGGGTTCCTAGGGGAGCAGTACTTC. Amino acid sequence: CASSHNRGFLGEQYF.

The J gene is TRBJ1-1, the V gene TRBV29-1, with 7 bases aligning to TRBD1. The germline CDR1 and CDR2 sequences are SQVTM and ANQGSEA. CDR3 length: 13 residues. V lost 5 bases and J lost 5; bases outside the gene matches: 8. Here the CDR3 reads CSVRTGSATEAFF. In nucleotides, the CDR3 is TGCAGCGTTCGGACAGGATCCGCGACTGAAGCTTTCTTT.

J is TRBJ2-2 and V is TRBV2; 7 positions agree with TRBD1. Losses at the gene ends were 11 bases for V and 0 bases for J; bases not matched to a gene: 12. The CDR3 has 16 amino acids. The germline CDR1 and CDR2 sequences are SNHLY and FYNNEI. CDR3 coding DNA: TGTGCCGGAAATTCCGGGACAGCCCCGAACACCGGGGAGCTGTTTTTT. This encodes CAGNSGTAPNTGELFF.

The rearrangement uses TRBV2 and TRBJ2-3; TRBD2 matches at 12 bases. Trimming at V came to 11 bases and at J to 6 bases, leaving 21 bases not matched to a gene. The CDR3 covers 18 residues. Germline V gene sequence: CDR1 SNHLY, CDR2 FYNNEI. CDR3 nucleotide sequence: TGTGCCCTTACTGGTCTGCGGACTAGCGGGATTCTCAGGGATACGCAGTATTTT. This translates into CALTGLRTSGILRDTQYF.

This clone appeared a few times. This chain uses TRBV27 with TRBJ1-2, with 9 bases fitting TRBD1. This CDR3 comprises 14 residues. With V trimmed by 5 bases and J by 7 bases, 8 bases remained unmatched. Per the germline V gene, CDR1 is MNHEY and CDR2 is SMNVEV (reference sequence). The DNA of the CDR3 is TGTGCCAGCAGTAGGACAGGGGATTTGAGTGGCTACACCTTC. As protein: CASSRTGDLSGYTF.

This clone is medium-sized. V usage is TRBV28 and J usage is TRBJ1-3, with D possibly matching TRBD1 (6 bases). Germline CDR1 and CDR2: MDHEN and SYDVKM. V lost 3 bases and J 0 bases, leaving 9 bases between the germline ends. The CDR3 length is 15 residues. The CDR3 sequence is CASSFTQGSGNTIYF. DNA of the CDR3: TGTGCCAGCAGTTTCACACAGGGCTCTGGAAACACCATATATTTT.

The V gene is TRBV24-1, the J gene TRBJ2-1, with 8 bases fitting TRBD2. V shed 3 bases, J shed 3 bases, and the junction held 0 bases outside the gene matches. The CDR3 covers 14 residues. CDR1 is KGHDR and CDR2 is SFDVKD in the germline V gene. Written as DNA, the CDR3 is TGTGCCACCAGTGATAGCGGGAGCTACAATGAGCAGTTCTTC. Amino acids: CATSDSGSYNEQFF.

CDR3 DNA sequence: TGTGCCAGCAGTTACTCGACTAGCGGGATCGGCGGGGAGCTGTTTTTT. It yields the protein CASSYSTSGIGGELFF. V is TRBV6-2 or TRBV6-3 and J is TRBJ2-2; 11 nucleotides match TRBD2. CDR3 length: 16 amino acids. Germline V gives CDR1 MNHEY, CDR2 SVGEGT. The junction had 4 bases not matched to a gene; V was cut back by 0 bases and J by 7 bases.

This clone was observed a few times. CDR3 amino acids: CASRNLAGIYEQYF. The CDR3 DNA follows: TGTGCCAGCAGGAACCTAGCGGGCATCTACGAGCAGTACTTC. The genes are TRBV6-5 and TRBJ2-7; 8 bases line up with TRBD2. Germline CDR1 reads MNHEY; CDR2 reads SVGAGI. The CDR3 runs to 14 residues. V shed 6 bases, J shed 3 bases, and the junction held 7 bases outside the gene matches.

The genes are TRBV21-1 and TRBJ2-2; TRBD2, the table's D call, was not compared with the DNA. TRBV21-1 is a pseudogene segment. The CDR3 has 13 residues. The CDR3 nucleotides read TGTGCCAGCTGGAGACGTAACACCGGGGAGCTGTTTTTT. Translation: CASWRRNTGELFF.

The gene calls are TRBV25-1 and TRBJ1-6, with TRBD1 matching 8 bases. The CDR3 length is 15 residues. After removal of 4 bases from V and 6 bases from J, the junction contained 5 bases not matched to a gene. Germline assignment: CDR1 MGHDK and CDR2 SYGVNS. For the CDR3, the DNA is TGTGCCAGCAGTGGGGGACAGGCGTTTAATTCACCCCTCCACTTT. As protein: CASSGGQAFNSPLHF.

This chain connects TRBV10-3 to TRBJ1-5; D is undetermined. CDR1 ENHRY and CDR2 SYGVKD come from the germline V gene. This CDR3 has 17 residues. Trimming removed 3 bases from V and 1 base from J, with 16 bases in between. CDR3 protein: CAISDPGKGASNQPQHF. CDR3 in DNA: TGTGCCATCAGTGACCCGGGGAAGGGAGCGAGCAATCAGCCCCAGCATTTT.

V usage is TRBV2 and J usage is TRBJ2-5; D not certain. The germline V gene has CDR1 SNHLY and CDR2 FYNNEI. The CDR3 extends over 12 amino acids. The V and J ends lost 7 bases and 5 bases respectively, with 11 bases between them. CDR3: CASTQARETQYF. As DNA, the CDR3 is TGTGCCAGCACCCAGGCCCGGGAGACCCAGTACTTC. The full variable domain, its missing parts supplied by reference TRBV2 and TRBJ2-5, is EPEVTQTPSHQVTQMGQEVILRCVPISNHLYFYWYRQILGQKVEFLVSFYNNEISEKSEIFDDQFSVERPDGSNFTLKIRSTKLEDSAMYFCASTQARETQYFGPGTRLLVL.

CDR3 coding DNA: TGTGCCAGCAGTGACGATCCAGCGGGAGCAACAGATACGCAGTATTTT. This codes for CASSDDPAGATDTQYF. This chain uses TRBV6-4 with TRBJ2-3; 8 bases agree with TRBD2. The CDR3 length is 16 residues. From germline, CDR1 is MRHNA and CDR2 SNTAGT. After removal of 2 bases from V and 3 bases from J, the junction contained 7 bases not matched to a gene.

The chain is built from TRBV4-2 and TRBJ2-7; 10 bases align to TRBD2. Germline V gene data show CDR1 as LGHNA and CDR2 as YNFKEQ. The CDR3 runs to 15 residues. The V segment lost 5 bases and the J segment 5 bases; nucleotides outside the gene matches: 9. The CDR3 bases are TGTGCCAGCAGCGTTTCGGCTAGCGGGAGTGACGAGCAGTACTTC. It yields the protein CASSVSASGSDEQYF.

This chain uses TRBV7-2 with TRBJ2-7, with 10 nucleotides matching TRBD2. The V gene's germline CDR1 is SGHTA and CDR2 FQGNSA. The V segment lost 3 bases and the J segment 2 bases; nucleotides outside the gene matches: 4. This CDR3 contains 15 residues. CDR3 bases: TGTGCCAGCAGCTTTACTAGCGGGATCACCTACGAGCAGTACTTC. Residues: CASSFTSGITYEQYF.

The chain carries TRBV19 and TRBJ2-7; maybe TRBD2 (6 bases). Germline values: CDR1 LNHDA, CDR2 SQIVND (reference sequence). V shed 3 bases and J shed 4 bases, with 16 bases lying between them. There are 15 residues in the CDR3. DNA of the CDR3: TGTGCCAGTAGTATCGCCGGGGACTTACCTTACGAGCAGTACTTC. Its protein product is CASSIAGDLPYEQYF.